A selection of T cell receptor beta chains follows, all from one sample in a study of CD8+CD57+ T cells in acquired aplastic anemia. From the reads, TCRdb called clonotypes with MiXCR, one entry per CDR3 protein. The sample holds hundreds of thousands of distinct CDR3 sequences, approximately 70% seen once. The sequencing sample was made of sorted CD4+, CD8+, or CD8+CD57+ T cells (not recorded which) from PBMCs. The receptors originated from a human donor in good health, serving as a control. CDR3s include the opening cysteine and the closing phenylalanine or tryptophan. A D gene is named only where the DNA matches it firmly. The size field is filled for only some rows; it gives once, few, many or a size class.

clone_size j_call d_call v_call cdr3_aa cdr3_nt
once TRBJ1-2 . TRBV9 CASSLAESDGFHF TGTGCCAGCAGCTTAGCCGAATCGGACGGATTCCACTTC
. TRBJ2-7 . TRBV7-8 CASSLGNRGSYEQYF TGTGCCAGCAGCTTAGGGAACAGAGGTAGCTACGAGCAGTACTTC
. TRBJ2-5 . TRBV2 CASSLTEVRETQHF TGTGCCAGCAGTCTAACAGAGGTTAGGGAGACCCAGCACTTC
. TRBJ1-5 . TRBV5-4 CASSSGQMWFQHF TGTGCCAGCAGCTCGGGGCAGATGTGGTTCCAGCATTTT
many TRBJ2-7 TRBD1 TRBV29-1 CSVEDPNTGTGTYEQYF TGCAGCGTTGAAGACCCTAACACCGGGACAGGGACGTACGAGCAGTACTTC
many TRBJ2-3 . TRBV5-4 CASSPETRSTDTQYF TGTGCCAGCAGCCCTGAGACAAGGAGCACAGATACGCAGTATTTT
. TRBJ1-1 . TRBV11-3 CASSLGVTTEAFF TGTGCCAGCAGCTTAGGGGTGACAACTGAAGCTTTCTTT
. TRBJ2-7 . TRBV9 CASSVLGGLNEQYF TGTGCCAGCAGCGTATTGGGGGGATTAAATGAGCAGTACTTC
. TRBJ2-3 TRBD2 TRBV29-1 CSVETSGNTDTQYF TGCAGCGTTGAAACTAGCGGGAACACAGATACGCAGTATTTT
. TRBJ1-6 TRBD1 TRBV7-8 CASRLAGTDHLQF TGTGCCAGCAGATTAGCGGGGACAGATCACCTCCAGTTC
few TRBJ1-1 . TRBV12-3/TRBV12-4 CASSFTRETEAFF TGTGCCAGCAGTTTCACCAGGGAGACTGAAGCTTTCTTT
. TRBJ1-6 . TRBV11-3 CASSFGGQRSALHF TGTGCCAGCAGCTTTGGAGGACAGAGATCAGCCCTCCACTTT
many TRBJ1-1 . TRBV20-1 CSAYQYSSGGGTEAFF TGCAGTGCCTACCAATATTCTTCGGGAGGGGGCACTGAAGCTTTCTTT
many TRBJ1-6 . TRBV19 CASSPRRGSPLHF TGTGCCAGTAGTCCCAGGAGGGGGTCACCCCTCCACTTT
. TRBJ2-1 . TRBV19 CASKHPANNEPLF TGTGCCAGCAAGCATCCAGCCAACAATGAGCCGCTGTTT
. TRBJ2-3 . TRBV7-8 CATRETWAYEQYFF TGTGCCACCCGGGAGACGTGGGCCTACGAGCAGTACTTCTTT
. TRBJ1-2 TRBD1 TRBV7-9 CASSRAPRGFDGYTF TGTGCCAGCAGCCGCGCCCCCAGGGGGTTCGATGGCTACACCTTC
. TRBJ1-2 TRBD1 TRBV10-3 CAISERDRGYGYTF TGTGCCATCAGTGAGCGCGACAGGGGCTATGGCTACACCTTC
many TRBJ1-1 . TRBV20-1 CSARKNGRFEAFF TGCAGTGCTAGAAAAAACGGACGTTTTGAAGCTTTCTTT
. TRBJ2-7 . TRBV12-3/TRBV12-4 CASSEASEYEQYF TGTGCCAGCAGCGAAGCTTCGGAGTACGAGCAGTACTTC
. TRBJ2-1 TRBD2 TRBV2 CASSLGGSTNTEQFF TGTGCCAGCAGCTTGGGGGGGAGCACAAACACCGAGCAGTTCTTC
few TRBJ2-1 . TRBV2 CASSPDYNEQFF TGTGCCAGCAGCCCCGACTACAATGAGCAGTTCTTC
few TRBJ1-1 . TRBV3-1 CASSQLGGFAEAFF TGTGCCAGCAGCCAATTAGGGGGGTTCGCTGAAGCTTTCTTT
few TRBJ2-3 . TRBV6-2/TRBV6-3 CASSYPNSLPDTQYF TGTGCCAGCAGTTACCCGAACTCCCTCCCAGATACGCAGTATTTT
few TRBJ1-4 . TRBV18 CASSTTGPSNEKLFF TGTGCCAGCTCAACGACAGGCCCAAGTAATGAAAAACTGTTTTTT
. TRBJ1-4 . TRBV12-3/TRBV12-4 CASSFRVGGKLFF TGTGCCAGCAGTTTCAGGGTTGGGGGAAAACTGTTTTTT
many TRBJ2-2 TRBD1 TRBV5-8 CASSSGQGGWTGELFF TGTGCCAGCAGCTCCGGACAGGGAGGATGGACCGGGGAGCTGTTTTTT
. TRBJ1-5 . TRBV7-3 CASSLGGAGPPQHF TGTGCCAGCAGCTTGGGGGGCGCGGGGCCGCCCCAGCATTTT
. TRBJ1-1 . TRBV7-2 CASSLVTGCNHPQFF TGTGCCAGCAGCTTAGTCACGGGGTGCAACCATCCACAGTTCTTT
. TRBJ2-7 . TRBV9 CASRDGTFYGQSF TGTGCCAGCAGGGACGGGACGTTCTATGGGCAGTCCTTC
many TRBJ2-3 . TRBV7-2 CASSLATSSHTQYF TGTGCCAGCAGCTTAGCAACTAGCTCCCATACGCAGTATTTT
. TRBJ2-7 . TRBV27 CASSCRRGNEQNF TGTGCCAGTAGTTGCCGCCGAGGCAACGAGCAGAACTTC
many TRBJ1-2 . TRBV2 CASSPRGDYGYTF TGTGCCAGCAGTCCCCGGGGGGACTATGGCTACACCTTC
. TRBJ2-5 TRBD2 TRBV7-6 CASSSRSGIQTTQYF TGTGCCAGCAGCTCCCGTAGCGGGATCCAAACGACCCAGTACTTC
. TRBJ2-7 . TRBV19 CASSVEGLSYEQYF TGTGCCAGCAGCGTGGAGGGTCTTTCCTACGAGCAGTACTTC
. TRBJ2-1 TRBD2 TRBV10-2 CASSLGGGAHNEQFF TGCGCCAGCAGTTTGGGCGGGGGGGCCCACAATGAGCAGTTCTTC
. TRBJ1-6 . TRBV12-3/TRBV12-4 CASTATGTNSPLHF TGTGCCAGCACCGCTACAGGGACGAATTCACCCCTCCACTTT
. TRBJ1-6 . TRBV7-9 CASSLTLSGEQYFHF TGTGCCAGCAGCTTAACTTTGTCTGGGGAGCAGTACTTCCACTTT
. TRBJ2-3 . TRBV6-4 CASSGGRTDTQYF TGTGCCAGCAGTGGGGGGCGCACAGATACGCAGTATTTT
. TRBJ1-2 . TRBV7-2 CASSRGQLGSGYTF TGTGCCAGCAGCCGTGGACAGTTAGGCTCTGGCTACACCTTC
many TRBJ1-5 TRBD1 TRBV7-2 CASSLQGGVNQPQHF TGTGCCAGCAGCTTACAAGGGGGCGTCAATCAGCCCCAGCATTTT
. TRBJ1-2 . TRBV19 CASSIEAGYYNGYTF TGTGCCAGTAGTATCGAGGCAGGATACTACAATGGCTACACCTTC
. TRBJ1-5 TRBD1 TRBV5-1 CASSLDGQGDQHF TGCGCCAGCAGCTTGGACGGACAGGGGGACCAGCATTTT
. TRBJ2-5 . TRBV15 CATSSSGAGYRETQYF TGTGCCACCAGCTCTTCAGGGGCGGGATACCGGGAGACCCAGTACTTC
. TRBJ2-5 . TRBV5-1 CASSQYGTATQYF TGCGCCAGCAGCCAGTACGGGACGGCGACCCAGTACTTC
. TRBJ2-7 . TRBV7-2 CASSFEGSSSERNF TGTGCCAGCAGCTTTGAAGGCAGTTCCTCGGAGAGGAATTTC
few TRBJ2-5 . TRBV10-3 CATGGGAGETQYF TGTGCCACCGGTGGCGGGGCCGGAGAGACCCAGTACTTC
once TRBJ1-1 . TRBV7-2 CASSSGRAAEGFF TGCGCCAGCAGCTCGGGACGCGCGGCTGAAGGTTTCTTT
. TRBJ1-5 . TRBV24-1 CATAMGPADDPQHF TGTGCCACCGCTATGGGTCCCGCGGATGATCCCCAGCATTTT
. TRBJ2-7 . TRBV9 CASSILRDEHYFEYF TGTGCCAGCAGCATCTTAAGGGACGAGCACTACTTCGAGTACTTC
once TRBJ2-7 . TRBV9 CASSARPLTCAFYF TGTGCCAGCAGCGCACGGCCGTTAACGTGCGCTTTCTACTTC
. TRBJ1-5 . TRBV9 CASSLGEGHPQHF TGTGCCAGCAGCTTAGGTGAGGGTCACCCGCAGCATTTT
. TRBJ2-5 . TRBV20-1 CSARGGQPQETQYF TGCAGTGCTAGAGGGGGACAACCTCAAGAGACCCAGTACTTC
few TRBJ2-3 . TRBV7-6 CASSPDQQGNTQYF TGTGCCAGCAGCCCGGACCAACAGGGAAATACGCAGTATTTT
many TRBJ1-2 TRBD1 TRBV5-6 CASSLFRGYGYTF TGTGCCAGCAGCTTGTTCAGGGGGTATGGCTACACCTTC
once TRBJ2-2 . TRBV19 CASRTALGYNTGELFF TGTGCCAGCCGGACAGCACTGGGGTATAACACCGGGGAGCTGTTTTTT
many TRBJ2-5 . TRBV7-6 CASSLGGGSETQYF TGTGCCAGCAGCCTAGGGGGGGGGTCAGAGACCCAGTACTTC
. TRBJ1-6 . TRBV15 CATSRDATGGSPLHF TGTGCCACCAGCAGAGACGCTACCGGCGGCTCACCCCTCCACTTT